The next 5 T cell receptor beta chains were all read from a single sample in a study of blood T cells in healthy people across ages. Using a J-beta primer mix together with a sample-barcoded 5' primer, a second PCR was run for 7 to 11 cycles. Via MiXCR, TCRdb re-called the 5' RACE reads, giving one row per CDR3 protein. The table includes about 680,000 distinct CDR3 sequences, about half detected once. The sample comprised blood. These receptors all stem from an older woman in good health.

The count of this clonotype is one. J is TRBJ1-1 and V is TRBV5-1; 12 bases line up with TRBD1. The CDR3 is made up of 14 amino acids. Trimming took 7 bases from V and 7 from J; bases not matched to a gene: 8. The germline V gene encodes CDR1 SGHRS and CDR2 YFSETQ. The chain's CDR3 is CASQTGTGGREAFF. CDR3 nucleotide sequence: TGCGCCAGCCAGACCGGGACAGGGGGCCGTGAAGCTTTCTTT.

The gene calls are TRBV6-5 and TRBJ2-1, with a possible D match to TRBD1 (6 bases). The CDR3 is 12 residues long. Germline values: CDR1 MNHEY, CDR2 SVGAGI. Deletions cut 2 bases from V and 11 bases from J, with 10 bases between. The CDR3 DNA sequence: TGTGCCAGCAGTTACGGGGGCTATAAGCAGTTCTTC. Amino acid sequence: CASSYGGYKQFF.

The chain carries TRBV28 and TRBJ2-5; 8 bases line up with TRBD2. V was clipped by 7 bases and J by 1 base; unmatched bases: 11. The CDR3 extends over 16 amino acids. The V gene's germline CDR1 is MDHEN and CDR2 SYDVKM. The DNA for the CDR3 is TGTGCCAGCAATTCCCTCCCGGGGGGGACCCAAGAGACCCAGTACTTC. As protein: CASNSLPGGTQETQYF. Complete variable domain (other parts from reference TRBV28 and TRBJ2-5): DVKVTQSSRYLVKRTGEKVFLECVQDMDHENMFWYRQDPGLGLRLIYFSYDVKMKEKGDIPEGYSVSREKKERFSLILESASTNQTSMYLCASNSLPGGTQETQYFGPGTRLLVL.

A remark on this clonotype: At one end the junction does not follow the germline gene, possibly because of a read error. The chain joins TRBV7-7 to TRBJ2-1; 8 nucleotides match TRBD2. CDR3 size: 16 residues. The germline gives CDR1 SSHAT, CDR2 FNYEAQ (reference sequence). As DNA, the CDR3 is TGTGCTAGCAGCTCCTTACCGGGACTAGGGGTCAATGAGCAGTTCTTC. Residues: CASSSLPGLGVNEQFF. Combining the CDR3 with reference TRBV7-7 and TRBJ2-1 gives the whole variable domain GAGVSQSPRYKVTKRGQDVTLRCDPISSHATLYWYQQALGQGPEFLTYFNYEAQPDKSGLPSDRFSAERPEGSISTLTIQRTEQRDSAMYRCASSSLPGLGVNEQFFGPGTRLTVL.

This sequence joins TRBV6-1 and TRBJ2-2; 7 bases match TRBD2. The V gene's germline CDR1 is MNHNS and CDR2 SASEGT. The trim removed 11 bases at V and 5 bases at J, leaving 23 bases unmatched. There are 18 residues in the CDR3. The CDR3 DNA sequence: TGTGCCGGACCTAATTGCGCGGGAGTGGTTTTGTATACCGGGGAGCTGTTTTTT. Translated, it gives CAGPNCAGVVLYTGELFF.